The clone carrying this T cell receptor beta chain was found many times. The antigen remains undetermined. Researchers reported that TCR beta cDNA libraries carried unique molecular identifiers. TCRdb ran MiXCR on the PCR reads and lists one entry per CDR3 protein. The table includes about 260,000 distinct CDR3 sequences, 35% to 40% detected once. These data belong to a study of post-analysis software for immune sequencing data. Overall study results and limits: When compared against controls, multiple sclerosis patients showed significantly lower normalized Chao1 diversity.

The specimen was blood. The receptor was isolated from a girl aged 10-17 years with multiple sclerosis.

CDR3 protein: CATSDRRRGAENIQYF. The CDR3 DNA is TGTGCCACCAGTGATCGCCGCAGGGGGGCCGAGAACATTCAGTACTTC. V is TRBV24-1 and J is TRBJ2-4; TRBD1 might be the D (7 bases). Trimming took off 3 bases at V and 7 bases at J, with 18 bases between the two ends. The CDR3 is 16 amino acids. CDR1 is KGHDR and CDR2 is SFDVKD in the germline V gene.